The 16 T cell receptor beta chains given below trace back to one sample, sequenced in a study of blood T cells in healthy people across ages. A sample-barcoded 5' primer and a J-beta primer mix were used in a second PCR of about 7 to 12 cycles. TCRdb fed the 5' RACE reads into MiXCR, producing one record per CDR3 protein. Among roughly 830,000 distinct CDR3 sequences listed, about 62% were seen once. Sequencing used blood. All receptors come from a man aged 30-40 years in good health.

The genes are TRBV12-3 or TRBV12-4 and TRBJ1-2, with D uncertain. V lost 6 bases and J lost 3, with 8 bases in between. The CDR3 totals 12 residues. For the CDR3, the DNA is TGTGCCAGCAGGGCAGTAGACTATGGCTACACCTTC. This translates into CASRAVDYGYTF.

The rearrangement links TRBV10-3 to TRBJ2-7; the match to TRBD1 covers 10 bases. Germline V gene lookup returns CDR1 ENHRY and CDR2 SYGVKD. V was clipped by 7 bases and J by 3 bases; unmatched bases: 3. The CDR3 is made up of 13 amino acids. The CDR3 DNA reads TGTGCCATCATGAGGGACAGGGGCTACGAGCAGTACTTC. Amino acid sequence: CAIMRDRGYEQYF.

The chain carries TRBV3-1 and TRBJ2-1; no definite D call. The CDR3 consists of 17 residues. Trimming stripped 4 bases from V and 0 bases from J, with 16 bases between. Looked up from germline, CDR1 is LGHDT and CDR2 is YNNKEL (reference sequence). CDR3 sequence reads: CASSRGRAADSYNEQFF. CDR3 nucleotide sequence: TGTGCCAGCAGCCGGGGAAGGGCCGCAGACTCCTACAATGAGCAGTTCTTC.

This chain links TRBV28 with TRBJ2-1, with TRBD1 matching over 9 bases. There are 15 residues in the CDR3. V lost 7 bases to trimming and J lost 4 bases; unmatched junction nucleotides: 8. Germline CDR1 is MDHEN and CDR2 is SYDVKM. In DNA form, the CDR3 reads TGTGCCAGCAAAATACAGGGGGCATGGTACAATGAGCAGTTCTTC. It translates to CASKIQGAWYNEQFF.

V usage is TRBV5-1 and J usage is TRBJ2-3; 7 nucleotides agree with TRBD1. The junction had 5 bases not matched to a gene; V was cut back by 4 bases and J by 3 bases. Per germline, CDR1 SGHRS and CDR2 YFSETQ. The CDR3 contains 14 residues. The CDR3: CASSNDRATDTQYF. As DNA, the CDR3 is TGCGCCAGCAGCAATGACAGGGCGACAGATACGCAGTATTTT.

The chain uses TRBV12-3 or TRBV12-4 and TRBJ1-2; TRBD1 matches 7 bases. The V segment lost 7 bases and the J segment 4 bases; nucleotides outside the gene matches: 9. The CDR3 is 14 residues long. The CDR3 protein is CASIPRDSSYGYTF. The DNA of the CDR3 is TGTGCCAGCATTCCCCGGGACAGCTCCTATGGCTACACCTTC.

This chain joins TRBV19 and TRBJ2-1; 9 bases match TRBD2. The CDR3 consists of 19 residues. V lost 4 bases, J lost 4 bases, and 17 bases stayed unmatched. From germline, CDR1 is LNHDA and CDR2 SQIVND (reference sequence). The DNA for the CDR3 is TGTGCCAGTAGTAGGGATCTGGGTAGCGGGGGCCGTCGGTACAATGAGCAGTTCTTC. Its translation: CASSRDLGSGGRRYNEQFF.

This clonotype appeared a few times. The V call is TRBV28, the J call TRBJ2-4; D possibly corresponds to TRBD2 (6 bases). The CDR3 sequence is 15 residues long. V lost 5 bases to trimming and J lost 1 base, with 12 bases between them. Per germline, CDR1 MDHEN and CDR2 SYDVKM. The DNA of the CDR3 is TGTGCCAGCAGTCCCGCTGGAGGGGCCAAAAACATTCAGTACTTC. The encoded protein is CASSPAGGAKNIQYF.

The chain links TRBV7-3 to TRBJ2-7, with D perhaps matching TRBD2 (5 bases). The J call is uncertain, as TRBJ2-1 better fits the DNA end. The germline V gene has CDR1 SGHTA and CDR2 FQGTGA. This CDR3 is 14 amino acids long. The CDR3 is CASSQSQRRSEQFF. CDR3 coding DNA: TGTGCCAGCAGCCAATCCCAGCGGAGAAGTGAGCAGTTCTTC.

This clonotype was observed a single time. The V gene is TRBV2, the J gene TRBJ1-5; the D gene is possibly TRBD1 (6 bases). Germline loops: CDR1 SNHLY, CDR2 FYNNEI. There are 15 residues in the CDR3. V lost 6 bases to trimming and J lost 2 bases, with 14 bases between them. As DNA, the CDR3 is TGTGCCAGCAGCCCTGTTCAGGGGCGCAATCAGCCCCAGCATTTT. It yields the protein CASSPVQGRNQPQHF.

In nucleotides, the CDR3 is TGTGCCAGCAGCGCTAGTATTAGCTCCTATAATTCACCCCTCCACTTT. This translates into CASSASISSYNSPLHF. V gene TRBV9 combines with J gene TRBJ1-6, with D unresolved. CDR1 is SGDLS, CDR2 YYNGEE, per germline. The CDR3 has 16 amino acids. Trimming removed 3 bases at V and 0 bases at J, with 10 bases between.

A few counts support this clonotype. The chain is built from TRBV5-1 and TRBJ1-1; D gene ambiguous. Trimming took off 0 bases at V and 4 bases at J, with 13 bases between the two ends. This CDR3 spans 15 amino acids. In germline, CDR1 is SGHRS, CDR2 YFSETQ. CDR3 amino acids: CASSLVNFRGTEAFF. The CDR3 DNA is TGCGCCAGCAGCTTGGTTAATTTTCGGGGCACTGAAGCTTTCTTT.

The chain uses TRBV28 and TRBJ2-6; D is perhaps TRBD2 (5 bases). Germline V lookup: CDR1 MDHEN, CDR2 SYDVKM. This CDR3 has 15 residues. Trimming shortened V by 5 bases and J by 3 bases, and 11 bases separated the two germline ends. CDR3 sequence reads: CASSLPGDGANVLTF. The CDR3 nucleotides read TGTGCCAGCAGTCTCCCCGGGGATGGGGCCAACGTCCTGACTTTC.

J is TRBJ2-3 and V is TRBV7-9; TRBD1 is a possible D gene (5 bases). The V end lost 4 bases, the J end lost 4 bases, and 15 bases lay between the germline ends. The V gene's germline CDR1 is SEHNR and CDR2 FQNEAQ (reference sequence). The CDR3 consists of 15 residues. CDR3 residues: CASSSQGSGPDTQYF. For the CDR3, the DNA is TGTGCCAGCAGCTCGCAGGGAAGTGGTCCAGATACGCAGTATTTT.

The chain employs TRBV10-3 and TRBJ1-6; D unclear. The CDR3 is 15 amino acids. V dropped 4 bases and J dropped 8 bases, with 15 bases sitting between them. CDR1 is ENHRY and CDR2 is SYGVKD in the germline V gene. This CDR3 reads CAISGTAVGHSPLHF. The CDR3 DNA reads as TGTGCCATCAGTGGAACAGCGGTGGGCCATTCACCCCTCCACTTT.

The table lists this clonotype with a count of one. The CDR3 DNA reads as TGTGCCAGCAGTCACCTGGCTAGCGGGGGGGCCTACGAGCAGTACTTC. This encodes CASSHLASGGAYEQYF. The J gene is TRBJ2-7, the V gene TRBV3-1, with 12 bases that match TRBD2. The CDR3 totals 16 residues. Germline V CDR1 and CDR2: LGHDT, YNNKEL (reference sequence). Trimming removed 6 bases from V and 2 bases from J; junction bases left unmatched: 8.